The T cell receptor beta chain described here comes from a study of blood T cell repertoires in COVID-19. The overall study: Some COVID-19 samples were acute and others convalescent; all came from the United States, Italy and Spain. T cells, B-cell-depleted T cells, or PBMCs provided the cDNA or gDNA that served as material.

Original processing methods: It was from reference gene primer amplification that nucleated cell counts were estimated. The protocol was immunoSEQ multiplex PCR, while the TCRdb copy is restricted to in-frame clones and leaves out a portion. Clone size and V and J calls were adopted from that table, with D and trimming inferred from the DNA. The sample comprises approximately 86,000 clones, nearly 90% of which are singletons, and 8% to 9.5% rests with the top ten. Germline CDR1 SGHDT, CDR2 YYEEEE. This CDR3 comprises 14 residues. V lost 0 bases to trimming and J lost 5 bases; unmatched junction nucleotides: 2.

This TCR came from a middle-aged man with acute or convalescent COVID-19. Material: peripheral blood. The V call is TRBV5-6, the J call TRBJ2-3; 8 bases line up with TRBD2. The CDR3 is CASSLGTSQDTQYF. CDR3 nucleotides: TGTGCCAGCAGCTTGGGGACTAGCCAAGATACGCAGTATTTT.